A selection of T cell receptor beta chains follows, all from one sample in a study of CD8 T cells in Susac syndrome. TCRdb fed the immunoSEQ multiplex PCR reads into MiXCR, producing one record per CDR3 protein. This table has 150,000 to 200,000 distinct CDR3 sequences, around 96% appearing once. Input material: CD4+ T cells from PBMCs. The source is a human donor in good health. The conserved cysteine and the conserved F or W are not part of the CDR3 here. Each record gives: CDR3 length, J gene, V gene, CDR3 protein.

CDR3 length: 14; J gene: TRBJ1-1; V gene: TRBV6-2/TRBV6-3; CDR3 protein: ASIPTGRGLNTEAF
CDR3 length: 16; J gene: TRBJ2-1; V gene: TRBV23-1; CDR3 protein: ASSQSGLGGGCYNEQF
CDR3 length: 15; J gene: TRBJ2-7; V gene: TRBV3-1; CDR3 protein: ASSQDGALGEGYEQY
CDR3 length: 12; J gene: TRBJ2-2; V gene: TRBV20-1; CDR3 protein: SALSGRGTGELF
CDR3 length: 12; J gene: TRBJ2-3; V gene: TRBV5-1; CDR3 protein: ASGLAQSTDTQY
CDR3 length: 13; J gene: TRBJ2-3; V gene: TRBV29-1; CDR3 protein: SVEVLTSSTDTQY
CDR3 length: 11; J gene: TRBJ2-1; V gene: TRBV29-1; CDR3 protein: SVEGLAESEQF
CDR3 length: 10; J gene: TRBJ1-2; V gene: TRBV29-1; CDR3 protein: SVEAYRDGYT
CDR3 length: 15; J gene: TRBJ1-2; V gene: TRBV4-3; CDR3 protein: ASSPTTGTGEWYGYT
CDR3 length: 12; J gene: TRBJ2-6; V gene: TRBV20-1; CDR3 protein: SASTRSGANVLT
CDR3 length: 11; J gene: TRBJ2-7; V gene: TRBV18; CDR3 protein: ASSPQGSYEQY
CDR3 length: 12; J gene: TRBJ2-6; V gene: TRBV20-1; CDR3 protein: SATGYRGANVLT
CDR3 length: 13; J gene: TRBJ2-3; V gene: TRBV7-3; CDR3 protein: ASSFTRDDTDTQY
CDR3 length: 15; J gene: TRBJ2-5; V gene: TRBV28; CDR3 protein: ASSLPVSGRGQETQY
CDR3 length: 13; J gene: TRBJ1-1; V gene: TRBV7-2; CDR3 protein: ASSLEFGGRTEAF
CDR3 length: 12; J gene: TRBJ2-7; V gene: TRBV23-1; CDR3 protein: ASSRSRENYEQY
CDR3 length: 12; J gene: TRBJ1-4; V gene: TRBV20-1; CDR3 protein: SARPQRSPEKLF
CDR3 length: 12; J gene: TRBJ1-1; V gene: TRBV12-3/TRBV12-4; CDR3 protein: ASSLRDLNTEAF
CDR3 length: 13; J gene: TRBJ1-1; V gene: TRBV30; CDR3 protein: AWSDRGLGNTEAF
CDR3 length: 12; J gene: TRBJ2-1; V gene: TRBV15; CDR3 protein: ATSRDRGDGGQF
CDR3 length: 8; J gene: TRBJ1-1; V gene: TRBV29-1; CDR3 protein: SAKWAEAF
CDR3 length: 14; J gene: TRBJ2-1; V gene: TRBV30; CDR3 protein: AWRRVAGVPYNEQF
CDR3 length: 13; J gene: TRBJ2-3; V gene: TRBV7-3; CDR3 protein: ASSLGRRNTDTQY
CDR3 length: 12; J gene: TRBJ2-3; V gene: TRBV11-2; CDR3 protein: ASRGIPVTDTQY
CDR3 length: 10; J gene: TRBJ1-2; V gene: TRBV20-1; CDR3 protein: SAGGPDYGYT